This T cell receptor (beta chain) was obtained from a study of OX40 agonist ivuxolimab in advanced cancers. Overall study context: Two patients with cutaneous melanoma and one with hepatocellular carcinoma, three in total, showed partial responses.

Libraries were prepared by immunoSEQ multiplex PCR; TCRdb keeps only in-frame clonotypes and omits some of them. This table has more than 45,000 clones, roughly 80% appearing once. The CDR3 length is 14 residues. Germline lookup yields CDR1 LNHNV and CDR2 YYDKDF (reference sequence). V lost 5 bases and J lost 0, with 7 bases in between. This sequence joins TRBV15 and TRBJ1-4; D unclear. The receptor comes from an adult with an advanced solid tumor such as melanoma, head and neck, liver or kidney cancer. The specimen was CD4+ or CD8+ T cells sorted from blood, collected in a trial of the OX40 agonist ivuxolimab. CDR3 sequence reads: CATSVHPTNEKLFF. The CDR3 DNA reads as TGTGCCACCAGCGTTCACCCAACTAATGAAAAACTGTTTTTT.